The source of this T cell receptor (beta chain) is a study of PD-1 blockade in classical Hodgkin lymphoma. Autologous stem cell transplantation was followed by relapse in every patient, and brentuximab vedotin exposure varied. Best responses fell into complete response, partial response or progressive disease. This clone was counted once. No antigen is known for it. The assay was immunoSEQ multiplex PCR, and TCRdb's table has in-frame clones only and misses some. The data show around 13,000 clones, 92% seen once. Trimming stripped 6 bases from V and 3 bases from J, with 6 bases between. The germline V gene encodes CDR1 SGHTS and CDR2 YDEGEE. The CDR3 contains 11 residues. Study conclusions and caveats: Reports described newly diagnosed patients as having lower baseline TCR diversity than healthy donors. Patients who initiated nivolumab within 1 year of ASCT were excluded.

This TCR came from a human donor with classical Hodgkin lymphoma. The sequences come from peripheral blood mononuclear cells (PBMCs), collected at baseline. The chain is built from TRBV5-8 and TRBJ1-1; D gene uncertain. CDR3 protein: CASTGYTEAFF. Written as DNA, the CDR3 is TGTGCCAGCACCGGGTACACTGAAGCTTTCTTT.